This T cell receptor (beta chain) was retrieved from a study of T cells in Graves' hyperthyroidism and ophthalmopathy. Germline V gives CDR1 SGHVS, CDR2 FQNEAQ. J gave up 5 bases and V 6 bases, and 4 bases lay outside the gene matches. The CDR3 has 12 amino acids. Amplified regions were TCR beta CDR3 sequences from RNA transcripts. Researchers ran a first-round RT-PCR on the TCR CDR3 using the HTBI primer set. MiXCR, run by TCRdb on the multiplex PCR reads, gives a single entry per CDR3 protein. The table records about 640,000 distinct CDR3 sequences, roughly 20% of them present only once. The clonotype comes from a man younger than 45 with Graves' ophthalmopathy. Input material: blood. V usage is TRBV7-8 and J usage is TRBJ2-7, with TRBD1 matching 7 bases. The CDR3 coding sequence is TGTGCCAGCAGATTGACAGGGAACGAGCAGTACTTC. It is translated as CASRLTGNEQYF.